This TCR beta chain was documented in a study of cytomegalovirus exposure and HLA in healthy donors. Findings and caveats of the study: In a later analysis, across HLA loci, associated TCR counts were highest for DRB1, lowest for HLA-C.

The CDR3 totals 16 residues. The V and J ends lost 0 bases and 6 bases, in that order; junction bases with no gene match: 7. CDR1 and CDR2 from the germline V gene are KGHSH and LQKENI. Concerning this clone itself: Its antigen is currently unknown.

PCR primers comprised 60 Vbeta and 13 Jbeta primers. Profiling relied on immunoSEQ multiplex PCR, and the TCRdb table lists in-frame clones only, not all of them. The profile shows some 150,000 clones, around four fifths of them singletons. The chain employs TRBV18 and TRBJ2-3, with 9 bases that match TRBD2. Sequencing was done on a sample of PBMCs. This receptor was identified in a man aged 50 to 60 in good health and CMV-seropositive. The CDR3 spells CASSPPVAGASDTQYF. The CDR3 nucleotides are TGTGCCAGCTCACCACCAGTAGCGGGGGCTTCGGATACGCAGTATTTT.